This T cell receptor (beta chain) was identified during a study of blood T cells in healthy people across ages. Russia was home to the donors, healthy Caucasian individuals aged 6 to 90. Roughly 9.2 milliliters of peripheral blood were drawn from each donor into EDTA-treated tubes. It was with a sample-barcoded 5' primer and a J-beta primer mix that a second PCR of roughly 7 to 12 cycles was run. TCRdb processed the 5' RACE reads anew with MiXCR; each CDR3 protein has one entry. Of 870,000 or so distinct CDR3 sequences in the sample, 29% were seen once. Germline CDR1 SEHNR, CDR2 FQNEAQ (reference sequence). The CDR3 loop spans 14 amino acids. V lost 1 base, J lost 6 bases, and 10 bases lay in between.

The chain employs TRBV7-9 and TRBJ2-1, with D perhaps TRBD2 (6 bases). The sequenced sample was blood. This clonotype was sampled from a woman of 80 years or more in good health. CDR3 DNA sequence: TGTGCCAGCAGCTTAGGACTAGTTCCCAATGAGCAGTTCTTC. Protein: CASSLGLVPNEQFF. Full variable domain (rest looked up from reference TRBV7-9 and TRBJ2-1): DTGVSQNPRHKITKRGQNVTFRCDPISEHNRLYWYRQTLGQGPEFLTYFQNEAQLEKSRLLSDRFSAERPKGSFSTLEIQRTEQGDSAMYLCASSLGLVPNEQFFGPGTRLTVL.